This TCR beta chain was sequenced for a study of siplizumab effects on memory and regulatory T cells. This clone was recorded a few times. Antigen specificity is unknown. Profiled with immunoSEQ multiplex PCR; TCRdb holds only in-frame clones, not every one. This sample has tens of thousands of clones; around 90% occur once, and the top ten carry 1.7%. This CDR3 region has 14 residues. From germline, CDR1 is SNHLY and CDR2 FYNNEI. Trimming cost V 4 bases and J 4 bases; bases outside gene matches: 7. Study-wide points: The alloresponse seemed to draw substantially on naive T cells, which appeared more diverse than memory cells. Siplizumab significantly lowered the alloreactive sequences that could be traced to unstimulated CD4+ memory cells. Unstimulated subsets contained matches for only a minor fraction of alloreactive clones.

What was sequenced was Tregs sorted from blood. This TCR derives from a human donor in good health. The genes are TRBV2 and TRBJ2-7; 7 bases map to TRBD1. The CDR3 DNA sequence: TGTGCCAGCAGTGCGGACAGGAGCGCATACGAGCAGTACTTC. The encoded protein is CASSADRSAYEQYF.